These 30 T cell receptor beta chains were all obtained from the same sample, sequenced in a study of blood T cell repertoires in COVID-19. The protocol was immunoSEQ multiplex PCR, while the TCRdb copy is restricted to in-frame clones and leaves out a portion. The table records about 51,000 clones, just over 85% of them present only once. Sample: peripheral blood. The source of these receptors is a man older than 75 with active COVID-19.

This clone qualifies as medium-sized (0.01 to 0.1%). This rearrangement joins TRBV5-5 to TRBJ1-5; 7 positions agree with TRBD1. The CDR3 runs to 15 residues. With 4 bases clipped from V and 4 bases from J, the junction kept 8 bases outside the gene matches. Germline V lookup: CDR1 SGHKS, CDR2 YYEKEE (reference sequence). As DNA, the CDR3 is TGTGCCAGCAGCCCACTACAGGGGACGAATCAGCCCCAGCATTTT. Translation: CASSPLQGTNQPQHF.

This clone was seen a few times. The V call is TRBV29-1, the J call TRBJ1-1; no reliable D call. V was shortened by 8 bases and J by 4 bases, with 11 bases between the two germline ends. Germline V lookup: CDR1 SQVTM, CDR2 ANQGSEA. The CDR3 sequence is 11 residues long. Here the CDR3 DNA reads TGCAGCTATGAGGATAGCACTGAAGCTTTCTTT. Translating gives CSYEDSTEAFF.

This clone was seen once. This chain connects TRBV5-4 to TRBJ2-5; D is uncertain. Trimming removed 4 bases from V and 1 base from J, with 5 bases in between. The CDR3 extends over 12 amino acids. From germline, CDR1 is SGHNT and CDR2 YYREEE (reference sequence). The DNA of the CDR3 is TGTGCCAGCAGCCCGAGCCAAGAGACCCAGTACTTC. This sequence encodes CASSPSQETQYF.

This chain joins TRBV19 and TRBJ2-3; TRBD2 aligns across 7 bases. The length of the CDR3 is 16 residues. Trimming took 5 bases from V and 3 from J; bases not matched to a gene: 11. Germline V gives CDR1 LNHDA, CDR2 SQIVND (reference sequence). In nucleotides, the CDR3 is TGTGCCAGTAGTTGGGGGGGAGGGCCATATACAGATACGCAGTATTTT. It is translated as CASSWGGGPYTDTQYF.

The DNA of the CDR3 is TGTGCCAGCAGGGTACTAGCGGCGAGCACAGATACGCAGTATTTT. Amino acids: CASRVLAASTDTQYF. This chain connects TRBV6-5 to TRBJ2-3; 8 positions agree with TRBD2. V shed 6 bases and J 0 bases; nucleotides not matched to a gene: 5. The CDR3 spans 15 residues. Germline values: CDR1 MNHEY, CDR2 SVGAGI.

The gene calls are TRBV10-3 and TRBJ1-1, with 10 positions matching TRBD1. The V segment lost 10 bases and the J segment 4 bases; nucleotides outside the gene matches: 6. This CDR3 region has 13 residues. CDR1 is ENHRY and CDR2 is SYGVKD in the germline V gene. CDR3 amino acids: CATRQGASTEAFF. CDR3 DNA: TGTGCCACCAGACAGGGGGCATCCACTGAAGCTTTCTTT.

The chain is built from TRBV5-3 and TRBJ2-3; D possibly corresponds to TRBD2 (6 bases). TRBV5-3 is annotated as an ORF whose role is uncertain. CDR3 length: 17 residues. V lost 2 bases and J 2 bases, leaving 18 bases between the germline ends. The CDR3 coding sequence is TGTGCCAGAAGCTTTCGCCTCCAGCGGGCGGACACAGATACGCAGTATTTT. Translated, it gives CARSFRLQRADTDTQYF.

The chain carries TRBV2 and TRBJ1-6, with D hard to call. The CDR3 contains 13 residues. V dropped 3 bases and J dropped 10 bases, with 10 bases sitting between them. Germline V CDR1 and CDR2: SNHLY, FYNNEI. The DNA for the CDR3 is TGTGCCAGCAGTGAGGAGACTCTATCACCCCTCCACTTT. Amino acids: CASSEETLSPLHF.

This chain joins TRBV6-1 and TRBJ2-3; the match to TRBD1 covers 8 bases. Germline V gene lookup returns CDR1 MNHNS and CDR2 SASEGT. V trimming: 3 bases; J trimming: 2 bases; junction bases outside the gene matches: 7. CDR3 length equals 16 residues. The CDR3 bases are TGTGCCAGCAGTGAGACTACAGGGGGTACCACAGATACGCAGTATTTT. Its translation: CASSETTGGTTDTQYF.

CDR3 residues: CASSPPPGGGISGYTF. The CDR3 bases are TGTGCCAGCAGTCCCCCGCCAGGAGGAGGGATAAGTGGCTACACCTTC. The V and J genes are TRBV28 and TRBJ1-2, with D uncertain. V was clipped by 5 bases and J by 7 bases, with 23 bases between them. Germline-derived CDR1 and CDR2 are MDHEN and SYDVKM. The CDR3 consists of 16 residues.

The rearrangement joins TRBV3-1 (or the pseudogene TRBV3-2) to TRBJ1-6, with a possible D match to TRBD1 (6 bases). Germline V gene data show CDR1 as LGHDT and CDR2 as YNNKEL (reference sequence). This CDR3 is built from 15 residues. Trimming shortened V by 1 base and J by 7 bases, and 11 bases separated the two germline ends. In nucleotides, the CDR3 is TGTGCCAGCAGCCAAGGGGGGCATCGGAATTCACCCCTCCACTTT. It encodes CASSQGGHRNSPLHF.

J is TRBJ2-1 and V is TRBV9, with D tentatively TRBD1 (5 bases). The CDR3 spans 14 residues. V gave up 2 bases and J gave up 6 bases, with 12 bases separating them. Germline V gene sequence: CDR1 SGDLS, CDR2 YYNGEE. The CDR3, as DNA: TGTGCCAGCAGCGTCCCCCAGGGTTCCAATGAGCAGTTCTTC. It yields the protein CASSVPQGSNEQFF.

This chain links TRBV5-1 with TRBJ2-3; the match to TRBD2 covers 7 bases. Germline CDR1 reads SGHRS; CDR2 reads YFSETQ. Trimming at V came to 5 bases and at J to 1 base, leaving 10 bases not matched to a gene. The length of the CDR3 is 16 residues. CDR3 amino acids: CASSSAGARRTDTQYF. As DNA, the CDR3 is TGCGCCAGCAGTTCGGCGGGAGCGCGACGCACAGATACGCAGTATTTT.

The chain couples TRBV10-3 to TRBJ2-3; D is unclear. CDR3 size: 12 residues. Germline values: CDR1 ENHRY, CDR2 SYGVKD. Trimming took 8 bases from V and 0 from J, leaving 6 bases between them. This CDR3 reads CAISPSTDTQYF. The CDR3 DNA sequence: TGTGCCATCTCTCCGAGCACAGATACGCAGTATTTT.

This chain connects TRBV4-3 to TRBJ2-1, with 9 bases fitting TRBD2. Germline V gene sequence: CDR1 LGHNA, CDR2 YSLEER. V lost 0 bases, J lost 7 bases, and 13 bases stayed unmatched. This CDR3 region has 18 residues. The DNA for the CDR3 is TGCGCCAGCAGCCAAGATTCTACGGCGGGAGGGCTAGGGAATGAGCAGTTCTTC. Protein: CASSQDSTAGGLGNEQFF.

The V and J genes are TRBV28 and TRBJ2-7, with 13 bases lining up with TRBD2. Looked up from germline, CDR1 is MDHEN and CDR2 is SYDVKM. CDR3 length equals 14 residues. J gave up 4 bases and V 9 bases, and 6 bases lay outside the gene matches. In DNA form, the CDR3 reads TGTGCCAGTCGACTAGCGGGAGGTCGGTACGAGCAGTACTTC. Encoded protein: CASRLAGGRYEQYF.

The chain combines TRBV5-1 with TRBJ2-7; 8 bases are shared with TRBD1. V lost 3 bases and J lost 0; bases outside the gene matches: 5. The CDR3 runs to 15 residues. The germline CDR1 and CDR2 sequences are SGHRS and YFSETQ. The CDR3 DNA reads TGCGCCAGCAGCTGGGGGGACAGGAGCTCCTACGAGCAGTACTTC. It translates to CASSWGDRSSYEQYF.

The chain employs TRBV28 and TRBJ2-7, with a weak D call TRBD1 (7 bases). CDR1 and CDR2 (germline): MDHEN, SYDVKM. The ends were cut back, 2 bases at V and 0 bases at J, with 14 bases in the middle. The CDR3 consists of 16 residues. In nucleotides, the CDR3 is TGTGCCAGCAGTTTACCCCAGGGGGGAGTCTCCTACGAGCAGTACTTC. Translated: CASSLPQGGVSYEQYF.

V and J are TRBV12-3 or TRBV12-4 and TRBJ1-1; a possible D gene is TRBD1 (6 bases). Trimming left V 6 bases short and J 4 bases short, with 12 bases between. The CDR3 spans 13 residues. In DNA, the CDR3 is TGTGCCAGCAGAAGGGGGGGTGGCACTGAAGCTTTCTTT. It is translated as CASRRGGGTEAFF.

This clone was detected once. The rearrangement links TRBV27 to TRBJ2-7; 9 positions match TRBD1. Per the germline V gene, CDR1 is MNHEY and CDR2 is SMNVEV (reference sequence). V shed 6 bases, J shed 0 bases, and the junction held 6 bases outside the gene matches. The CDR3 spans 15 residues. CDR3 sequence (DNA): TGTGCCAGCAGCCAGGGACAGGGCCCCTCCTACGAGCAGTACTTC. Translating gives CASSQGQGPSYEQYF.

V and J are TRBV30 and TRBJ1-1; D remains ambiguous. V was cut by 0 bases and J by 1 base, with 6 bases left in between. The CDR3 loop spans 13 amino acids. CDR1 is GTSNPN, CDR2 SVGIG, per germline (reference sequence). This CDR3 reads CAWSVQENTEAFF. CDR3 nucleotide sequence: TGTGCCTGGAGTGTACAAGAGAACACTGAAGCTTTCTTT. Full variable domain (outside the CDR3, taken from reference TRBV30 and TRBJ1-1): SQTIHQWPATLVQPVGSPLSLECTVEGTSNPNLYWYRQAAGRGLQLLFYSVGIGQISSEVPQNLSASRPQDRQFILSSKKLLLSDSGFYLCAWSVQENTEAFFGQGTRLTVV.

This clone turned up a few times. The rearrangement uses TRBV7-2 and TRBJ2-1; D is perhaps TRBD1 (5 bases). Deletions cut 1 base from V and 9 bases from J, with 7 bases between. Germline values: CDR1 SGHTA, CDR2 FQGNSA. CDR3 length equals 12 residues. The CDR3 region has the DNA TGTGCCAGCAGCTTAGGGACAACTGAGCAGTTCTTC. Encoded protein: CASSLGTTEQFF.

This chain's CDR3 is CASSPSLAPSSYEQYF. The CDR3 DNA is TGTGCCAGCTCACCCAGCCTAGCGCCTAGCTCCTACGAGCAGTACTTC. The chain recombines TRBV18 with TRBJ2-7, with a possible D match to TRBD2 (6 bases). Per the germline V gene, CDR1 is KGHSH and CDR2 is LQKENI. The CDR3 runs 16 residues. V was clipped by 3 bases and J by 0 bases, with 15 bases between them.

The rearrangement uses TRBV11-2 and TRBJ2-1; 10 positions agree with TRBD1. The germline V gene encodes CDR1 SGHAT and CDR2 FQNNGV. The CDR3 is made up of 16 amino acids. The ends lost 3 bases at V and 5 bases at J; junction bases unmatched: 7. CDR3 amino acids: CASSFYIGQGDNEQFF. CDR3 coding DNA: TGTGCCAGCAGCTTTTATATCGGACAGGGGGACAATGAGCAGTTCTTC.

This clone was seen a few times. The J gene is TRBJ1-6, the V gene TRBV30, with D possibly being TRBD1 (6 bases). V was shortened by 0 bases and J by 8 bases, with 11 bases between the two germline ends. CDR1 is GTSNPN, CDR2 SVGIG, per germline (reference sequence). The CDR3 is 14 residues long. CDR3 protein: CAWSVRGADSPLHF. The CDR3 DNA reads as TGTGCCTGGAGTGTACGGGGGGCCGATTCACCCCTCCACTTT.

As regards this clone: At one boundary the junction diverges from the germline segment, which might be a read error. The gene calls are TRBV15 and TRBJ1-1; 7 bases align to TRBD1. The CDR3 is 14 residues long. Germline values: CDR1 LNHNV, CDR2 YYDKDF (reference sequence). The CDR3 spells CATSSDRVKTEAFF. In DNA form, the CDR3 reads TGTGCCACCAGCAGTGACAGGGTGAAAACTGAAGCTTTCTTT.

The J gene is TRBJ2-3, the V gene TRBV14; tentative D call: TRBD1 (6 bases). Looked up from germline, CDR1 is SGHDN and CDR2 is FVKESK. The CDR3 extends over 16 amino acids. Between the trimmed V and J ends, which lost 1 base and 4 bases, there was a span of 15 bases. Here the CDR3 reads CASSQVTGLRADTQYF. CDR3 bases: TGTGCCAGCAGCCAAGTGACAGGACTCAGGGCAGATACGCAGTATTTT.

This chain joins TRBV2 and TRBJ1-3; possible D gene TRBD1, 6 bases. The CDR3 loop spans 14 amino acids. Germline V lookup: CDR1 SNHLY, CDR2 FYNNEI. V was shortened by 6 bases and J by 2 bases, with 11 bases between the two germline ends. The CDR3 spells CASRVSGAGNTIYF. The CDR3 coding sequence is TGTGCCAGCAGGGTATCAGGGGCTGGAAACACCATATATTTT.

This rearrangement joins TRBV3-1 (or the pseudogene TRBV3-2) to TRBJ2-7; D is possibly TRBD2 (5 bases). V was cut by 0 bases and J by 2 bases, with 14 bases left in between. Germline V CDR1 and CDR2: LGHDT, YNNKEL (reference sequence). This CDR3 spans 16 amino acids. The CDR3 reads CASSQEGRGVPYEQYF. The CDR3 DNA follows: TGTGCCAGCAGCCAAGAAGGCCGGGGAGTTCCCTACGAGCAGTACTTC.

The V call is TRBV9, the J call TRBJ2-1; 7 bases map to TRBD1. The length of the CDR3 is 15 residues. V shed 0 bases and J 4 bases; nucleotides not matched to a gene: 4. The germline CDR1 and CDR2 sequences are SGDLS and YYNGEE. The CDR3 nucleotides are TGTGCCAGCAGCGTAGAAGGGGACAGTTACAATGAGCAGTTCTTC. It is translated as CASSVEGDSYNEQFF.